Shown below are 28 T cell receptor beta chains from a single sample sequenced in a study of shared clonotypes between healthy human individuals. Method: immunoSEQ multiplex PCR; TCRdb's copy keeps in-frame clones and lacks some. Of around 1.9 million clones in the sample, about 92% are singletons; the top ten hold 1.5% to 2%. Terminally differentiated effector memory CD45RA+ cells were left out of the naive CD8 fraction, which was CD45RO-negative and positively selected for CCR7. Sequences were obtained from naive CD8+ T cells from PBMCs. Receptors originate from a man aged 18 to 29 in good health. Some clones in this sample may be carry-over from other donors' samples.

This rearrangement joins TRBV27 to TRBJ2-5; D gene unclear. The germline V gene encodes CDR1 MNHEY and CDR2 SMNVEV (reference sequence). There are 14 residues in the CDR3. V was cut by 6 bases and J by 1 base, with 12 bases left in between. CDR3 amino acids: CASRTSGFQETQYF. The CDR3 nucleotides read TGTGCCAGCAGGACGTCCGGGTTCCAAGAGACCCAGTACTTC.

The V call is TRBV6-6, the J call TRBJ2-1, with D uncertain. CDR1 is MNHNY, CDR2 SVGAGI, per germline (reference sequence). This CDR3 has 13 residues. Trimming removed 2 bases from V and 8 bases from J, with 10 bases in between. In DNA, the CDR3 is TGTGCCAGCAGTTACGAGTCACAACATGAGCAGTTCTTC. This codes for CASSYESQHEQFF.

This chain connects TRBV15 to TRBJ1-3; D remains unclear. The length of the CDR3 is 14 residues. Germline V CDR1 and CDR2: LNHNV, YYDKDF (reference sequence). Trimming cost V 1 base and J 2 bases, with 6 bases left between them. The CDR3 DNA reads TGTGCCACCAGCAGAGTAGGGACTGGAAACACCATATATTTT. It is translated as CATSRVGTGNTIYF.

This clone was observed a handful of times. The chain is built from TRBV6-6 and TRBJ1-1; D possibly corresponds to TRBD1 (5 bases). Germline V gives CDR1 MNHNY, CDR2 SVGAGI (reference sequence). The CDR3 is 14 residues long. V shed 4 bases and J shed 8 bases, with 17 bases lying between them. The CDR3 spells CASSSDLWGDEAFF. The CDR3 nucleotides read TGTGCCAGCAGTTCGGACCTATGGGGGGACGAAGCTTTCTTT.

The chain recombines TRBV5-6 with TRBJ1-5, with 8 nucleotides matching TRBD1. CDR1 and CDR2 from the germline V gene are SGHDT and YYEEEE. This CDR3 has 14 amino acids. Trimming removed 4 bases from V and 7 bases from J; junction bases left unmatched: 7. CDR3 DNA sequence: TGTGCCAGCAGCCTTCACAGGGGGAAACAGCCCCAGCATTTT. It codes for CASSLHRGKQPQHF.

The chain recombines TRBV28 with TRBJ2-7; TRBD2 is a possible D gene (6 bases). Trimming took off 6 bases at V and 3 bases at J, with 21 bases between the two ends. Germline V gene sequence: CDR1 MDHEN, CDR2 SYDVKM. The CDR3 is 16 amino acids. The CDR3 sequence: CASRGLGVRLVYEQYF. Here the CDR3 DNA reads TGTGCCAGCAGGGGACTCGGGGTACGGCTCGTCTACGAGCAGTACTTC.

This rearrangement joins TRBV7-9 to TRBJ1-1; TRBD1 might be the D (6 bases). Germline CDR1 reads SEHNR; CDR2 reads FQNEAQ (reference sequence). This CDR3 spans 15 amino acids. Trimming left V 1 base short and J 4 bases short, with 13 bases between. The CDR3 sequence: CASSLGPGGGTEAFF. Here the CDR3 DNA reads TGTGCCAGCAGCTTAGGCCCCGGAGGGGGCACTGAAGCTTTCTTT.

The chain combines TRBV7-8 with TRBJ1-1; D may be TRBD1 (6 bases). Germline assignment: CDR1 SGHVS and CDR2 FQNEAQ. The CDR3 totals 13 residues. The germline V and J ends were trimmed by 2 bases and 3 bases, with 7 bases remaining between them. In DNA form, the CDR3 reads TGTGCCAGCAGCTTACAGGGGCACACTGAAGCTTTCTTT. This codes for CASSLQGHTEAFF.

This clone was seen only once. This chain connects TRBV27 to TRBJ1-5; D may be TRBD1 (6 bases). Germline values: CDR1 MNHEY, CDR2 SMNVEV (reference sequence). The CDR3 totals 16 residues. V was cut by 2 bases and J by 5 bases, with 16 bases left in between. The CDR3, as DNA: TGTGCCAGCAGTTTAAAGGGGGGGGCCGCTCATCAGCCCCAGCATTTT. The encoded protein is CASSLKGGAAHQPQHF.

The rearrangement joins TRBV9 to TRBJ1-2; D is uncertain. Deletions cut 3 bases from V and 1 base from J, with 13 bases between. The CDR3 consists of 15 residues. Germline V gene data show CDR1 as SGDLS and CDR2 as YYNGEE. The CDR3: CASSGYSGDNYGYTF. The CDR3 nucleotides read TGTGCCAGCAGCGGATATAGTGGTGATAACTATGGCTACACCTTC.

This clone was seen only a few times. The identical CDR3 is also encoded by other nucleotide sequences in the sample. This chain joins TRBV9 and TRBJ2-7; D gene unclear. From germline, CDR1 is SGDLS and CDR2 YYNGEE. The V end lost 0 bases, the J end lost 3 bases, and 13 bases lay between the germline ends. This CDR3 is 15 amino acids long. As DNA, the CDR3 is TGTGCCAGCAGCGTAGTCGGAGACCGCGGCTACGAGCAGTACTTC. As protein: CASSVVGDRGYEQYF.

V is TRBV27 and J is TRBJ1-1, with 8 bases matching TRBD1. V trimming: 7 bases; J trimming: 5 bases; junction bases outside the gene matches: 9. Looked up from germline, CDR1 is MNHEY and CDR2 is SMNVEV (reference sequence). This CDR3 is 14 amino acids long. The CDR3 region is CASTDRGGWTEAFF. The CDR3 bases are TGTGCCAGCACCGACAGGGGAGGATGGACTGAAGCTTTCTTT.

The chain carries TRBV19 and TRBJ2-3; either TRBD1 or TRBD2 may supply D (5 bases each). Germline CDR1 reads LNHDA; CDR2 reads SQIVND (reference sequence). Trimming shortened V by 7 bases and J by 4 bases, and 12 bases separated the two germline ends. The CDR3 totals 13 residues. Here the CDR3 reads CASTPRDADTQYF. The CDR3 nucleotides read TGTGCCAGTACCCCCAGGGACGCAGATACGCAGTATTTT.

This chain links TRBV9 with TRBJ2-3; D perhaps matches TRBD1 (5 bases). The V gene's germline CDR1 is SGDLS and CDR2 YYNGEE. Trimming took off 0 bases at V and 6 bases at J, with 14 bases between the two ends. The CDR3 covers 15 residues. The CDR3 DNA reads as TGTGCCAGCAGCGTAGCAGGGCCTGGGGCTGATACGCAGTATTTT. Translated, it gives CASSVAGPGADTQYF.

DNA of the CDR3: TGCAGCGTCTTACCGACAGGGATATTCCTTGGTGATGGCTACACCTTC. This encodes CSVLPTGIFLGDGYTF. V usage is TRBV29-1 and J usage is TRBJ1-2; 7 bases agree with TRBD1. The CDR3 contains 16 residues. J gave up 6 bases and V 6 bases, and 19 bases lay outside the gene matches. Germline V lookup: CDR1 SQVTM, CDR2 ANQGSEA.

CDR3 residues: CASHHDSGYYGYTF. The CDR3 DNA is TGTGCCAGCCATCACGACAGCGGCTACTATGGCTACACCTTC. V is TRBV6-6 and J is TRBJ1-2, with D tentatively TRBD1 (5 bases). This CDR3 region has 14 residues. The germline V and J ends were trimmed by 8 bases and 3 bases, with 16 bases remaining between them. Germline CDR1 MNHNY, CDR2 SVGAGI (reference sequence).

The rearrangement joins TRBV27 to TRBJ1-1; 10 nucleotides agree with TRBD1. The J segment lost 0 bases and the V segment lost 5 bases, leaving 6 bases of the junction unmatched. CDR1 is MNHEY and CDR2 is SMNVEV in the germline V gene (reference sequence). CDR3 size: 16 residues. The CDR3 protein is CASSQDRGDMNTEAFF. The CDR3 nucleotides are TGTGCCAGCAGTCAGGACAGGGGGGATATGAACACTGAAGCTTTCTTT.

The gene calls are TRBV28 and TRBJ2-7, with TRBD1 identical over 7 bases. CDR1 and CDR2 from the germline V gene are MDHEN and SYDVKM. V shed 7 bases and J 2 bases; nucleotides not matched to a gene: 11. CDR3 length: 15 amino acids. The CDR3 loop reads CASNPTTGITYEQYF. CDR3 sequence (DNA): TGTGCCAGCAATCCCACGACAGGGATAACCTACGAGCAGTACTTC.

The V and J genes are TRBV6-4 and TRBJ2-7; TRBD1 aligns across 9 bases. The V gene's germline CDR1 is MRHNA and CDR2 SNTAGT. The CDR3 loop spans 14 amino acids. V dropped 6 bases and J dropped 6; count of bases not matched to a gene: 9. CDR3 sequence: CASREDRGALEQYF. CDR3 in DNA: TGTGCCAGCAGAGAGGACAGGGGTGCCCTCGAGCAGTACTTC.

The chain uses TRBV9 and TRBJ2-7; 9 nucleotides line up with TRBD2. Losses at the gene ends were 3 bases for V and 2 bases for J; bases not matched to a gene: 9. The germline V gene has CDR1 SGDLS and CDR2 YYNGEE. This CDR3 is 16 amino acids long. The CDR3 DNA is TGTGCCAGCAGCGACTCCCAGGAGCGGGAGGCCTACGAGCAGTACTTC. This encodes CASSDSQEREAYEQYF.

The CDR3 spells CASSQDEDSSYEQYF. The CDR3 coding sequence is TGCGCCAGCAGCCAAGATGAAGACAGTTCCTACGAGCAGTACTTC. This chain joins TRBV4-1 and TRBJ2-7, with a possible D match to TRBD1 (5 bases). The ends were cut back, 0 bases at V and 1 base at J, with 10 bases in the middle. This CDR3 comprises 15 residues. Germline V lookup: CDR1 MGHRA, CDR2 YSYEKL.

The chain links TRBV27 to TRBJ2-1; 10 nucleotides agree with TRBD2. CDR1 is MNHEY, CDR2 SMNVEV, per germline (reference sequence). The CDR3 loop spans 16 amino acids. V trimming: 5 bases; J trimming: 4 bases; junction bases outside the gene matches: 8. Here the CDR3 reads CASSPAAGGSYNEQFF. CDR3 nucleotide sequence: TGTGCCAGCAGTCCGGCAGCGGGAGGGTCTTACAATGAGCAGTTCTTC.

The rearrangement uses TRBV27 and TRBJ2-1; D call uncertain. The V end lost 4 bases, the J end lost 3 bases, and 4 bases lay between the germline ends. The CDR3 loop spans 12 amino acids. Germline V CDR1 and CDR2: MNHEY, SMNVEV (reference sequence). CDR3 amino acids: CASSSRYNEQFF. Here the CDR3 DNA reads TGTGCCAGCAGTTCACGCTACAATGAGCAGTTCTTC.

The chain has TRBV6-5 and TRBJ2-1; TRBD2 matches at 11 bases. This CDR3 is built from 15 residues. Germline loops: CDR1 MNHEY, CDR2 SVGAGI. V was clipped by 6 bases and J by 7 bases; unmatched bases: 8. This CDR3 reads CASSPGTSGKNEQFF. As DNA, the CDR3 is TGTGCCAGCAGCCCCGGGACTAGCGGAAAGAATGAGCAGTTCTTC.

This clone was detected only once. V and J are TRBV19 and TRBJ2-3; D is perhaps TRBD1 (6 bases). CDR3 size: 14 residues. V shed 3 bases and J shed 0 bases, with 7 bases lying between them. In germline, CDR1 is LNHDA, CDR2 SQIVND (reference sequence). CDR3 sequence reads: CASSMDSSTDTQYF. The CDR3 nucleotides read TGTGCCAGTAGTATGGACAGTAGCACAGATACGCAGTATTTT.

The V call is TRBV29-1, the J call TRBJ2-5; D unresolved. Germline V gene data show CDR1 as SQVTM and CDR2 as ANQGSEA. The CDR3 sequence is 15 residues long. Trimming pared 0 bases from V and 5 bases from J, leaving 16 bases between. Written as DNA, the CDR3 is TGCAGCGTTGAAGAGGCCTGGGCCATCCGGGAGACCCAGTACTTC. It codes for CSVEEAWAIRETQYF. The full variable domain, in which reference TRBV29-1 and TRBJ2-5 provide the parts outside the CDR3, is SAVISQKPSRDICQRGTSLTIQCQVDSQVTMMFWYRQQPGQSLTLIATANQGSEATYESGFVIDKFPISRPNLTFSTLTVSNMSPEDSSIYLCSVEEAWAIRETQYFGPGTRLLVL.

The V call is TRBV28, the J call TRBJ1-1; maybe TRBD1 (5 bases). Germline loops: CDR1 MDHEN, CDR2 SYDVKM. The ends were cut back, 5 bases at V and 3 bases at J, with 13 bases in the middle. CDR3 length equals 14 residues. CDR3 DNA: TGTGCCAGCAGTCCCCCGCTACAGGACACTGAAGCTTTCTTT. Residues: CASSPPLQDTEAFF.

The CDR3 protein is CASSTHEGGPGELFF. CDR3 sequence (DNA): TGTGCCAGCAGTACACACGAGGGGGGACCCGGGGAGCTGTTTTTT. The V call is TRBV28, the J call TRBJ2-2, with D perhaps assigned TRBD1 or TRBD2 (6 bases each). Germline V gives CDR1 MDHEN, CDR2 SYDVKM. The CDR3 has 15 residues. V shed 5 bases and J shed 6 bases, with 16 bases lying between them.